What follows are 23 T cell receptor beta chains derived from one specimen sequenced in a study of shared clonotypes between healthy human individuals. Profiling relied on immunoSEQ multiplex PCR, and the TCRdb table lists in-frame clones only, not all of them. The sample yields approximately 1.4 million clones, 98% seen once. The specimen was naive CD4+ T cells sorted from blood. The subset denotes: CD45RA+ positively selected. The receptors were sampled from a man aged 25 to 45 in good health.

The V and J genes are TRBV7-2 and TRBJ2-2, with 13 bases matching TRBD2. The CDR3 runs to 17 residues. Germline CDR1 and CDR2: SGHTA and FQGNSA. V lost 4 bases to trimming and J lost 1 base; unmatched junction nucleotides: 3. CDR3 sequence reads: CASSSRTSGRNTGELFF. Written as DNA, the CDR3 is TGTGCCAGCAGCTCACGGACTAGCGGGAGGAACACCGGGGAGCTGTTTTTT.

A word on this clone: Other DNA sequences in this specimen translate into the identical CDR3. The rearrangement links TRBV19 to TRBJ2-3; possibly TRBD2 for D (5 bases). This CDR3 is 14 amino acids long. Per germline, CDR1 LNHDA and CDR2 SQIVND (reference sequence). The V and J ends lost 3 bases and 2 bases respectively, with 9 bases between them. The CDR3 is CASSIQRNTDTQYF. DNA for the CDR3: TGTGCCAGTAGTATCCAGCGGAACACAGATACGCAGTATTTT.

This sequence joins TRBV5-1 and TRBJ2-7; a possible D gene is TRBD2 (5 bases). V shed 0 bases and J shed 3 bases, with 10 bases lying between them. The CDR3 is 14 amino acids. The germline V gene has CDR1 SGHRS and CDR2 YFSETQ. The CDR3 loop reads CASSLGTALYEQYF. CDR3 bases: TGCGCCAGCAGCTTGGGGACTGCCCTCTACGAGCAGTACTTC.

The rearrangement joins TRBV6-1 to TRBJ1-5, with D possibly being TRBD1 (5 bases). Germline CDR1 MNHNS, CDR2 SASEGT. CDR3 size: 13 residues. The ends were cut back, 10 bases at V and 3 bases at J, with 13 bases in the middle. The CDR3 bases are TGTGCCACCCGGGCGGGGGACAATCAGCCCCAGCATTTT. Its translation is CATRAGDNQPQHF.

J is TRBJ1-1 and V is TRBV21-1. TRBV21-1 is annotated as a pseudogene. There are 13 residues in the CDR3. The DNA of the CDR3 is TGTGCCAGCAGCAAAGCGCGAAACACTGAAGCTTTCTTT. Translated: CASSKARNTEAFF.

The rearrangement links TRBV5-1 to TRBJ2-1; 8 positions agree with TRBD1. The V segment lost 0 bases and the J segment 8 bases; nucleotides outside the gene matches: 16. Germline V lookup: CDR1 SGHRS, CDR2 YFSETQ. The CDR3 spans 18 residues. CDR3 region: CASSLGHRGIGGLDEQFF. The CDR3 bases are TGCGCCAGCAGCTTGGGACACAGGGGGATCGGAGGCCTTGATGAGCAGTTCTTC.

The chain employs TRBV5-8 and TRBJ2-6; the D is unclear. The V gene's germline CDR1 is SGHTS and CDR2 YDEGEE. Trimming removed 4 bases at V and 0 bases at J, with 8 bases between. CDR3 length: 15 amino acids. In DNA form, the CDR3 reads TGTGCCAGCAGCGCGCACCGCTCTGGGGCCAACGTCCTGACTTTC. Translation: CASSAHRSGANVLTF.

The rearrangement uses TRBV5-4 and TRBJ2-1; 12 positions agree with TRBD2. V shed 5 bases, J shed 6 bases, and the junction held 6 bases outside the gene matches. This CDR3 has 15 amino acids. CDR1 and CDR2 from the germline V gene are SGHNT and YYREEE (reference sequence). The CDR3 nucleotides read TGTGCCAGCAGGCAACCGGGACTAGCGGGCAATGAGCAGTTCTTC. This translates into CASRQPGLAGNEQFF.

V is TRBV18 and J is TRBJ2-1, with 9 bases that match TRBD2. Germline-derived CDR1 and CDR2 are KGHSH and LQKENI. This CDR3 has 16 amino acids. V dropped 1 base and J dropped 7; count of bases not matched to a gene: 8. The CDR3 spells CASSPRGGRGLNEQFF. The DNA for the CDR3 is TGTGCCAGCTCACCACGCGGCGGGAGGGGTTTAAATGAGCAGTTCTTC.

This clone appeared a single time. The CDR3 DNA is TGTGCCAGCAGCCTCGGTCGGACTACAGATACGCAGTATTTT. Translation: CASSLGRTTDTQYF. The chain is built from TRBV11-2 and TRBJ2-3, with a possible D match to TRBD2 (5 bases). Trimming removed 5 bases from V and 3 bases from J, with 12 bases in between. This CDR3 has 14 amino acids. Germline CDR1 and CDR2: SGHAT and FQNNGV. Combining the CDR3 with reference TRBV11-2 and TRBJ2-3 gives the whole variable domain EAGVAQSPRYKIIEKRQSVAFWCNPISGHATLYWYQQILGQGPKLLIQFQNNGVVDDSQLPKDRFSAERLKGVDSTLKIQPAKLEDSAVYLCASSLGRTTDTQYFGPGTRLTVL.

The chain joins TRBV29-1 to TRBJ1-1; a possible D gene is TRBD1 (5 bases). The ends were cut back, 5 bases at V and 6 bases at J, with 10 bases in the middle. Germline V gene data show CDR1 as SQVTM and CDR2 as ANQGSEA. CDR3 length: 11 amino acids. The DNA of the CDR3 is TGCAGCGTTATTGGGGGGTCTGAAGCTTTCTTT. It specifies CSVIGGSEAFF.

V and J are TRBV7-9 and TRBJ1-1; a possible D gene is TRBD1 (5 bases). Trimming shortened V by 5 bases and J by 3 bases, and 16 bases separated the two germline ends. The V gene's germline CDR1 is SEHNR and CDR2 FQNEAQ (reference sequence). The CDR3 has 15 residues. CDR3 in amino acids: CASSTHRFPDTEAFF. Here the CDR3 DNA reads TGTGCCAGCAGCACGCACAGGTTCCCGGACACTGAAGCTTTCTTT. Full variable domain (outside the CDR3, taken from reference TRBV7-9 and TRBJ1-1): DTGVSQNPRHKITKRGQNVTFRCDPISEHNRLYWYRQTLGQGPEFLTYFQNEAQLEKSRLLSDRFSAERPKGSFSTLEIQRTEQGDSAMYLCASSTHRFPDTEAFFGQGTRLTVV.

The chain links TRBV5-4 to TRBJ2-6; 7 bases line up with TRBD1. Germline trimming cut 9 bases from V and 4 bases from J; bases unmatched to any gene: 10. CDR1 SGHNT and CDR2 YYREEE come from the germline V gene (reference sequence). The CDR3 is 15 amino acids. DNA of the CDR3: TGTGCCACCCTAAGGGGGCCGGGAGGGGCCAACGTCCTGACTTTC. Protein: CATLRGPGGANVLTF.

The CDR3 loop reads CASSYSEFQETQYF. CDR3 in DNA: TGTGCCAGCAGTTACTCCGAGTTCCAAGAGACCCAGTACTTC. This chain links TRBV6-6 with TRBJ2-5; D is uncertain. The CDR3 consists of 14 residues. V shed 0 bases and J shed 1 base, with 6 bases lying between them. Germline CDR1 reads MNHNY; CDR2 reads SVGAGI (reference sequence).

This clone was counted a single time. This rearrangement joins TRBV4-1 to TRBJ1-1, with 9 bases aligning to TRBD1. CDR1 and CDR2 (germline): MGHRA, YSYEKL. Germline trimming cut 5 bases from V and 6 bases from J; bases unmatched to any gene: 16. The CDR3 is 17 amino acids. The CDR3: CASSGRYETGGRAEAFF. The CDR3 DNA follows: TGCGCCAGCAGCGGGAGATACGAGACAGGGGGAAGGGCTGAAGCTTTCTTT.

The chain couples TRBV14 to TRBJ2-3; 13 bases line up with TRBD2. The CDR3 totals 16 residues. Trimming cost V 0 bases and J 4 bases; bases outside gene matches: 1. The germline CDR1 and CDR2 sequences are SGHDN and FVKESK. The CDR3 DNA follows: TGTGCCAGCAGCCAAGAAGGACTAGCGGGAGCAGATACGCAGTATTTT. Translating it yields CASSQEGLAGADTQYF.

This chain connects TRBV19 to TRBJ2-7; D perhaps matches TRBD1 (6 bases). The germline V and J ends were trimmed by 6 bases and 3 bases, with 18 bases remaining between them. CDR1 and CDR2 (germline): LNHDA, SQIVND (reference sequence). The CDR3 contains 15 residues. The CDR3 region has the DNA TGTGCCAGTAGACAAGAACAGGGTTTCCTCTACGAGCAGTACTTC. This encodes CASRQEQGFLYEQYF.

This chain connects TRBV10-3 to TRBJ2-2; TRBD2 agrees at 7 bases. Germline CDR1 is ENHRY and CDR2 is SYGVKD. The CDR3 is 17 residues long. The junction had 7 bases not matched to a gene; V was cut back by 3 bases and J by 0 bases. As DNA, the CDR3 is TGTGCCATCAGTGACCGGGCGGGAGCCGCGAACACCGGGGAGCTGTTTTTT. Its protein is CAISDRAGAANTGELFF.

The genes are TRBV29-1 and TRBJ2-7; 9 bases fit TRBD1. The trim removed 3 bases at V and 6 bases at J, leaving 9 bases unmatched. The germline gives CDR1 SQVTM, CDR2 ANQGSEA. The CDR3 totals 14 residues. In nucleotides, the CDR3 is TGCAGCGTTGACGAGGGACAGGGTTCCGGCGAGCAGTACTTC. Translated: CSVDEGQGSGEQYF.

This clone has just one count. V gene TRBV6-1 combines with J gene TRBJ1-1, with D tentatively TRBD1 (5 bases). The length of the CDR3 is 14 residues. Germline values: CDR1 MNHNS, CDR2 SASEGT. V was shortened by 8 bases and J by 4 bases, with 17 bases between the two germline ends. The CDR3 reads CASLGTGRGTEAFF. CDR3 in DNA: TGTGCCAGCCTCGGGACGGGAAGGGGCACTGAAGCTTTCTTT.

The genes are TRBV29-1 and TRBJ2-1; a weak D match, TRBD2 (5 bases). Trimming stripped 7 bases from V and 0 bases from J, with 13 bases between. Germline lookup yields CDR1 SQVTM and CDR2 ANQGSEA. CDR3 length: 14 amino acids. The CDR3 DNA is TGCAGCGCCCCCCCCAGCGGCTCCTACAATGAGCAGTTCTTC. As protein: CSAPPSGSYNEQFF.

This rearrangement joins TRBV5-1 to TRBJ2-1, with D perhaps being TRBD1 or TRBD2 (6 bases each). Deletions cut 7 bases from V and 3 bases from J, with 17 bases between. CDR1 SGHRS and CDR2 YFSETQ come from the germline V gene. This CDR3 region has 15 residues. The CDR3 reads CASRNGGAYYNEQFF. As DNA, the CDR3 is TGCGCCAGCCGAAACGGGGGCGCCTACTACAATGAGCAGTTCTTC.

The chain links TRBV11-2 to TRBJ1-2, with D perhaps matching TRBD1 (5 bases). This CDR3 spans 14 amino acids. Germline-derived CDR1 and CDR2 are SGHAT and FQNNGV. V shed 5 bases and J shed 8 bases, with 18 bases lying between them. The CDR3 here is CASSPREGSSGYTF. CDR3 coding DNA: TGTGCCAGCAGCCCCCGGGAGGGGTCGAGCGGCTACACCTTC.